The 29 T cell receptor beta chains in this list originate from one sample, sequenced in a study of blood T cell repertoires in COVID-19. The method was immunoSEQ multiplex PCR; TCRdb's version includes in-frame clones alone and lacks a portion of them. The top ten hold about 16% of the sample, which has about 65,000 clones, roughly four fifths seen once. Sequencing was performed on peripheral blood. All receptors come from a man aged 80 or over with acute or convalescent COVID-19.

The chain recombines TRBV5-4 with TRBJ1-2; 11 bases are a match to TRBD1. With 5 bases clipped from V and 7 bases from J, the junction kept 4 bases outside the gene matches. This CDR3 region has 13 residues. In germline, CDR1 is SGHNT, CDR2 YYREEE (reference sequence). DNA of the CDR3: TGTGCCAGCAGAACCGGGACAGGGGGTGGCTACACCTTC. It encodes CASRTGTGGGYTF.

This clone was counted a single time. This chain uses TRBV9 with TRBJ2-3; D remains ambiguous. The CDR3 contains 14 residues. From germline, CDR1 is SGDLS and CDR2 YYNGEE. V lost 0 bases to trimming and J lost 1 base, with 6 bases between them. The CDR3 bases are TGTGCCAGCAGCGTAGGACAACGCACAGATACGCAGTATTTT. It translates to CASSVGQRTDTQYF.

V gene TRBV2 combines with J gene TRBJ1-5; D not certain. CDR1 and CDR2 (germline): SNHLY, FYNNEI. Trimming took off 3 bases at V and 7 bases at J, with 16 bases between the two ends. CDR3 length: 15 residues. CDR3 DNA: TGTGCCAGCAGTGATAACGCGGGGAGGGCGCAGCCCCAGCATTTT. Amino acids: CASSDNAGRAQPQHF.

The rearrangement joins TRBV14 to TRBJ1-2; tentative D call: TRBD1 (6 bases). The germline V gene has CDR1 SGHDN and CDR2 FVKESK. V lost 2 bases and J lost 7, with 17 bases in between. The CDR3 consists of 15 residues. CDR3 in amino acids: CASSQKTGLVGGYTF. In DNA, the CDR3 is TGTGCCAGCAGCCAAAAGACAGGTTTGGTCGGTGGCTACACCTTC.

The chain employs TRBV6-5 and TRBJ1-1; 11 bases agree with TRBD1. The germline V gene encodes CDR1 MNHEY and CDR2 SVGAGI. V shed 5 bases and J 2 bases; nucleotides not matched to a gene: 4. CDR3 length: 15 amino acids. The CDR3 DNA sequence: TGTGCCAGCAGTCCTTGGACAGGGGGCAACACTGAAGCTTTCTTT. Protein sequence: CASSPWTGGNTEAFF.

The chain employs TRBV5-1 and TRBJ1-4; TRBD1 might be the D (5 bases). The CDR3 runs to 15 residues. The germline V gene encodes CDR1 SGHRS and CDR2 YFSETQ. Trimming shortened V by 0 bases and J by 7 bases, and 13 bases separated the two germline ends. The DNA for the CDR3 is TGCGCCAGCAGCTTGGTGGGGGAAGCGGGTGAAAAACTGTTTTTT. This sequence encodes CASSLVGEAGEKLFF.

This chain links TRBV6-4 with TRBJ1-5; 7 positions match TRBD1. V was clipped by 0 bases and J by 6 bases; unmatched bases: 14. The germline V gene has CDR1 MRHNA and CDR2 SNTAGT. The length of the CDR3 is 18 residues. CDR3 DNA sequence: TGTGCCAGCAGTGACTCGTGCGGGACAGCCAACTCGAGTCAGCCCCAGCATTTT. Amino acids: CASSDSCGTANSSQPQHF.

This chain connects TRBV2 to TRBJ2-5; D is unresolved. Germline-derived CDR1 and CDR2 are SNHLY and FYNNEI. V lost 6 bases and J lost 2, with 7 bases in between. The CDR3 is made up of 12 amino acids. This CDR3 is CASRRQQETQYF. The CDR3 DNA sequence: TGTGCCAGCAGGAGGCAGCAAGAGACCCAGTACTTC.

V and J are TRBV10-3 and TRBJ2-2; weak D call: TRBD1 (6 bases). CDR1 ENHRY and CDR2 SYGVKD come from the germline V gene. CDR3 length: 15 residues. Trimming shortened V by 7 bases and J by 1 base, and 13 bases separated the two germline ends. The CDR3 region is CAIKTGTQNTGELFF. The CDR3 bases are TGTGCCATCAAAACAGGGACCCAGAACACCGGGGAGCTGTTTTTT.

This clone came up a few times. The V gene is TRBV6-1, the J gene TRBJ1-2, with 8 nucleotides matching TRBD1. Unmatched junction bases numbered 5, after V lost 1 base and J lost 4 bases. Germline V gives CDR1 MNHNS, CDR2 SASEGT. This CDR3 contains 15 residues. The CDR3 protein is CASSEGTGSFYGYTF. The CDR3 DNA follows: TGTGCCAGCAGTGAAGGGACAGGGTCTTTCTATGGCTACACCTTC.

This clone was recorded a few times. The V and J genes are TRBV6-1 and TRBJ2-7; 8 bases match TRBD2. CDR3 length: 14 residues. J gave up 4 bases and V 3 bases, and 5 bases lay outside the gene matches. Germline V gene sequence: CDR1 MNHNS, CDR2 SASEGT. The CDR3 loop reads CASSEPTGGYEQYF. The CDR3 nucleotides are TGTGCCAGCAGTGAGCCAACGGGGGGGTACGAGCAGTACTTC.

This clone was seen a handful of times. The rearrangement links TRBV5-1 to TRBJ1-6, with TRBD1 matching 9 bases. The CDR3 contains 17 residues. Trimming cost V 4 bases and J 4 bases; bases outside gene matches: 9. From germline, CDR1 is SGHRS and CDR2 YFSETQ. The CDR3 spells CASSRQGGQGYNSPLHF. The CDR3 DNA is TGCGCCAGCAGCCGGCAGGGGGGACAGGGTTATAATTCACCCCTCCACTTT. Full variable domain (missing parts from reference TRBV5-1 and TRBJ1-6): KAGVTQTPRYLIKTRGQQVTLSCSPISGHRSVSWYQQTPGQGLQFLFEYFSETQRNKGNFPGRFSGRQFSNSRSEMNVSTLELGDSALYLCASSRQGGQGYNSPLHFGNGTRLTVT.

In its sample, this clone was seen once. This chain connects TRBV6-4 to TRBJ2-1; D may be TRBD1 (6 bases). The length of the CDR3 is 16 residues. Trimming removed 0 bases at V and 0 bases at J, with 9 bases between. Germline V gene data show CDR1 as MRHNA and CDR2 as SNTAGT. CDR3 protein: CASSDSTGSSYNEQFF. CDR3 in DNA: TGTGCCAGCAGTGACTCGACAGGTTCCTCCTACAATGAGCAGTTCTTC.

The V gene is TRBV14, the J gene TRBJ2-7; TRBD1 is a possible D gene (5 bases). The CDR3 spans 11 residues. Trimming removed 1 base at V and 11 bases at J, with 9 bases between. CDR1 is SGHDN, CDR2 FVKESK, per germline. CDR3: CASSQGGRKYF. CDR3 coding DNA: TGTGCCAGCAGCCAAGGGGGCAGAAAGTACTTC. Full variable domain (missing parts from reference TRBV14 and TRBJ2-7): EAGVTQFPSHSVIEKGQTVTLRCDPISGHDNLYWYRRVMGKEIKFLLHFVKESKQDESGMPNNRFLAERTGGTYSTLKVQPAELEDSGVYFCASSQGGRKYFGPGTRLTVT.

CDR3 region: CASRRTPSSYNEQFF. Written as DNA, the CDR3 is TGTGCCAGCAGGCGGACTCCCAGCTCCTACAATGAGCAGTTCTTC. J is TRBJ2-1 and V is TRBV7-2; possible D gene TRBD2, 5 bases. V was trimmed by 6 bases and J by 0 bases, leaving 12 bases between them. The CDR3 contains 15 residues. The V gene's germline CDR1 is SGHTA and CDR2 FQGNSA.

This chain connects TRBV2 to TRBJ1-4, with TRBD1 as a possible D gene (6 bases). In germline, CDR1 is SNHLY, CDR2 FYNNEI. This CDR3 has 14 residues. Trimming stripped 7 bases from V and 6 bases from J, with 15 bases between. The CDR3 is CASNRDRSYEKLFF. CDR3 sequence (DNA): TGTGCCAGCAATAGAGACAGGTCTTATGAAAAACTGTTTTTT.

The chain employs TRBV4-1 and TRBJ2-1, with 10 bases lining up with TRBD2. Trimming removed 1 base from V and 7 bases from J; junction bases left unmatched: 7. This CDR3 comprises 16 residues. Germline V gene sequence: CDR1 MGHRA, CDR2 YSYEKL. The CDR3 DNA follows: TGCGCCAGCAGCCAAGTTGGAGCGGGGGGGCAGAATGAGCAGTTCTTC. This translates into CASSQVGAGGQNEQFF.

The rearrangement joins TRBV5-4 to TRBJ1-1; a weak D match, TRBD1 (6 bases). V dropped 4 bases and J dropped 10 bases, with 17 bases sitting between them. The CDR3 covers 13 residues. CDR1 is SGHNT, CDR2 YYREEE, per germline (reference sequence). CDR3 residues: CASSPWGGSGAFF. In DNA form, the CDR3 reads TGTGCCAGCAGCCCCTGGGGGGGCAGTGGAGCTTTCTTT.

In its sample, this clone was seen once. The V call is TRBV6-1, the J call TRBJ2-1; TRBD2 aligns across 8 bases. The length of the CDR3 is 17 residues. V lost 2 bases, J lost 7 bases, and 13 bases stayed unmatched. Germline-derived CDR1 and CDR2 are MNHNS and SASEGT. CDR3: CASSELSAGGLRNEQFF. CDR3 coding DNA: TGTGCCAGCAGTGAATTGAGTGCGGGGGGATTAAGGAATGAGCAGTTCTTC.

The chain is built from TRBV7-9 and TRBJ2-2, with D possibly TRBD2 on 7 matching bases. Trimming cost V 5 bases and J 1 base, with 17 bases left between them. CDR1 is SEHNR and CDR2 is FQNEAQ in the germline V gene (reference sequence). The CDR3 spans 17 residues. CDR3 in DNA: TGTGCCAGCAGCCCGCTTTCGGGGGGCATGAACACCGGGGAGCTGTTTTTT. It is translated as CASSPLSGGMNTGELFF.

The V and J genes are TRBV18 and TRBJ2-6; 9 bases are shared with TRBD1. CDR1 and CDR2 (germline): KGHSH, LQKENI. The CDR3 is 18 residues long. V was pared by 2 bases and J by 0 bases, with 5 bases of the junction left unmatched. CDR3 sequence: CASSPRTGVASGANVLTF. CDR3 sequence (DNA): TGTGCCAGCTCACCAAGGACAGGGGTGGCCTCTGGGGCCAACGTCCTGACTTTC.

The gene calls are TRBV19 and TRBJ1-5, with D possibly matching TRBD1 (5 bases). The V gene's germline CDR1 is LNHDA and CDR2 SQIVND (reference sequence). CDR3 length equals 14 residues. V lost 10 bases, J lost 4 bases, and 17 bases lay in between. In DNA, the CDR3 is TGTGCCACCTCCGCGACAGCTTCAAATCAGCCCCAGCATTTT. Protein sequence: CATSATASNQPQHF.

This sequence joins TRBV5-1 and TRBJ1-2; D is perhaps TRBD1 (5 bases). This CDR3 has 13 amino acids. V lost 0 bases and J 5 bases, leaving 8 bases between the germline ends. CDR1 is SGHRS, CDR2 YFSETQ, per germline. CDR3 residues: CASSLGGQYGYTF. In DNA, the CDR3 is TGCGCCAGCAGCTTGGGGGGCCAATATGGCTACACCTTC.

This clone occurred once. This chain connects TRBV3-1 (or the pseudogene TRBV3-2) to TRBJ1-2; D is unclear. Germline CDR1 and CDR2: LGHDT and YNNKEL (reference sequence). The CDR3 runs 16 residues. V was cut by 4 bases and J by 4 bases, with 19 bases left in between. Here the CDR3 reads CASSLTTVGVGYGYTF. In nucleotides, the CDR3 is TGTGCCAGCAGCCTAACTACGGTCGGGGTGGGCTATGGCTACACCTTC.

This sequence joins TRBV4-2 and TRBJ2-5; 11 bases agree with TRBD2. The CDR3 runs 15 residues. V lost 5 bases to trimming and J lost 3 bases; unmatched junction nucleotides: 5. Per the germline V gene, CDR1 is LGHNA and CDR2 is YNFKEQ. DNA for the CDR3: TGTGCCAGCAGCTTAGCGGGGGGGCGCGAAGAGACCCAGTACTTC. Its translation is CASSLAGGREETQYF.

The CDR3 sequence: CASSIGLPDTQYF. CDR3 bases: TGTGCCAGTAGTATTGGACTTCCAGATACGCAGTATTTT. The rearrangement links TRBV19 to TRBJ2-3; weak D call: TRBD2 (5 bases). V gave up 3 bases and J gave up 4 bases, with 8 bases separating them. CDR3 length equals 13 residues. Germline V gene lookup returns CDR1 LNHDA and CDR2 SQIVND (reference sequence). The complete variable domain, with remaining parts taken from reference TRBV19 and TRBJ2-3, reads DGGITQSPKYLFRKEGQNVTLSCEQNLNHDAMYWYRQDPGQGLRLIYYSQIVNDFQKGDIAEGYSVSREKKESFPLTVTSAQKNPTAFYLCASSIGLPDTQYFGPGTRLTVL.

The chain is built from TRBV6-5 and TRBJ1-2; the match to TRBD1 covers 11 bases. V shed 4 bases and J 7 bases; nucleotides not matched to a gene: 5. CDR3 length: 14 residues. Germline V CDR1 and CDR2: MNHEY, SVGAGI. The CDR3: CASSLDRGQGGYTF. Written as DNA, the CDR3 is TGTGCCAGCAGTTTGGACAGGGGGCAGGGTGGCTACACCTTC.

This clone came up a few times. The rearrangement uses TRBV29-1 and TRBJ1-1; 8 bases agree with TRBD1. With 7 bases clipped from V and 6 bases from J, the junction kept 4 bases outside the gene matches. Per the germline V gene, CDR1 is SQVTM and CDR2 is ANQGSEA. This CDR3 region has 11 residues. This CDR3 reads CSAGQVAEAFF. The CDR3 nucleotides read TGCAGCGCGGGACAGGTCGCTGAAGCTTTCTTT. The complete variable domain, with remaining parts taken from reference TRBV29-1 and TRBJ1-1, reads SAVISQKPSRDICQRGTSLTIQCQVDSQVTMMFWYRQQPGQSLTLIATANQGSEATYESGFVIDKFPISRPNLTFSTLTVSNMSPEDSSIYLCSAGQVAEAFFGQGTRLTVV.

The chain combines TRBV6-5 with TRBJ1-2, with D unresolved. V lost 6 bases and J 3 bases, leaving 8 bases between the germline ends. Germline lookup yields CDR1 MNHEY and CDR2 SVGAGI. This CDR3 spans 12 amino acids. CDR3 coding DNA: TGTGCCAGCAGGGAGTATGACTATGGCTACACCTTC. This gives the protein CASREYDYGYTF.